What follows are 4 T cell receptor beta chains derived from one specimen sequenced in a study of blood T cells in healthy people across ages. The second PCR ran roughly 6 to 11 cycles with a sample-barcoded 5' primer and J-beta primers. From the 5' RACE reads, TCRdb called clonotypes with MiXCR, one entry per CDR3 protein. The data show roughly 730,000 distinct CDR3 sequences, roughly 56% seen once. Sequencing was carried out using blood. The receptors stem from a man in his forties or fifties in good health.

V usage is TRBV10-3 and J usage is TRBJ2-7, with TRBD1 as a possible D gene (6 bases). The CDR3 runs 15 residues. CDR1 and CDR2 from the germline V gene are ENHRY and SYGVKD. The V gene lost 0 bases and the J gene lost 7 bases, with 16 bases spanning the gap. CDR3 nucleotides: TGTGCCATCAGTGAGTCGGGGGACAAAAGGGGGGAGCAGTACTTC. Amino acids: CAISESGDKRGEQYF.

This chain uses TRBV7-3 with TRBJ2-2; D is perhaps TRBD1 (5 bases). Trimming shortened V by 1 base and J by 3 bases, and 15 bases separated the two germline ends. The CDR3 spans 17 residues. The germline CDR1 and CDR2 sequences are SGHTA and FQGTGA. The CDR3 spells CASSLKNTGVYTGELFF. CDR3 DNA sequence: TGTGCCAGCAGCTTAAAAAACACAGGAGTCTACACCGGGGAGCTGTTTTTT.

For the CDR3, the DNA is TGCGCCAGCAGGGACTCATTAAGCTCCTATAATTCACCCCTCCACTTT. This encodes CASRDSLSSYNSPLHF. This chain connects TRBV5-1 to TRBJ1-6; D remains ambiguous. Germline-derived CDR1 and CDR2 are SGHRS and YFSETQ. Trimming shortened V by 5 bases and J by 0 bases, and 12 bases separated the two germline ends. This CDR3 has 16 residues.

The CDR3: CASSSQTGRSYNEQFF. CDR3 coding DNA: TGTGCCAGCAGCTCGCAGACAGGGCGCTCCTACAATGAGCAGTTCTTC. The chain uses TRBV7-2 and TRBJ2-1; 7 nucleotides agree with TRBD1. V gave up 4 bases and J gave up 0 bases; unmatched junction bases: 6. The CDR3 is 16 amino acids. In germline, CDR1 is SGHTA, CDR2 FQGNSA.